Listed here are 29 T cell receptor beta chains from one sample, sequenced in a study of beta chain features in type 1 diabetes. General study points: There was a moderate but significant shortening of TCRB CDR3s in all four CD4+ subsets of Type 1 diabetes patients.

Antigen specificity for these receptors is unknown. Expressed TCRB transcripts got sequenced, as all isolated RNA was reverse transcribed. TCRdb keeps only in-frame clones here, not all; method: immunoSEQ multiplex PCR. The sample has about 650,000 clones; 12% are singletons. The sequencing sample was made of naive CD4+ T cells from blood. The receptors derive from a man in his thirties or forties with type 1 diabetes.

The chain uses TRBV7-2 and TRBJ1-6; D gene uncertain. CDR1 and CDR2 from the germline V gene are SGHTA and FQGNSA. Between the trimmed V and J ends, which lost 5 bases and 8 bases, there was a span of 16 bases. The CDR3 totals 15 residues. The CDR3 loop reads CASSPMGGIDSPLHF. Written as DNA, the CDR3 is TGTGCCAGCAGCCCGATGGGAGGGATCGATTCACCCCTCCACTTT. The full variable domain, in which reference TRBV7-2 and TRBJ1-6 provide the parts outside the CDR3, is GAGVSQSPSNKVTEKGKDVELRCDPISGHTALYWYRQSLGQGLEFLIYFQGNSAPDKSGLPSDRFSAERTGGSVSTLTIQRTQQEDSAVYLCASSPMGGIDSPLHFGNGTRLTVT.

This clone has more than one count but fewer than ten. Within the sample, other DNA sequences also encode this same CDR3. The chain employs TRBV25-1 and TRBJ2-7; TRBD1 is a possible D gene (5 bases). The CDR3 consists of 12 residues. The germline V gene has CDR1 MGHDK and CDR2 SYGVNS. V lost 2 bases to trimming and J lost 3 bases, with 5 bases between them. The CDR3 sequence: CASSEQGYEQYF. DNA for the CDR3: TGTGCCAGCAGTGAACAGGGCTACGAGCAGTACTTC.

The chain combines TRBV28 with TRBJ2-3, with D perhaps given as TRBD1 or TRBD2 (5 bases each). V was cut by 3 bases and J by 5 bases, with 18 bases left in between. CDR1 MDHEN and CDR2 SYDVKM come from the germline V gene. The CDR3 is 16 amino acids. CDR3: CASSFGKRGAEDTQYF. Here the CDR3 DNA reads TGTGCCAGCAGTTTCGGAAAGAGAGGGGCCGAAGATACGCAGTATTTT.

The rearrangement uses TRBV29-1 and TRBJ2-7, with D perhaps matching TRBD1 (6 bases). The germline V gene has CDR1 SQVTM and CDR2 ANQGSEA. The CDR3 consists of 13 residues. Trimming took off 7 bases at V and 0 bases at J, with 13 bases between the two ends. This chain's CDR3 is CSATPTGSYEQYF. The CDR3 bases are TGCAGCGCCACCCCGACAGGCTCCTACGAGCAGTACTTC.

This clone appeared a few times. The chain employs TRBV28 and TRBJ1-5; a possible D gene is TRBD1 (5 bases). The germline gives CDR1 MDHEN, CDR2 SYDVKM. Between the trimmed V and J ends, which lost 8 bases and 7 bases, there was a span of 18 bases. This CDR3 spans 14 amino acids. The CDR3 spells CASGSGVGKQPQHF. The CDR3 DNA follows: TGTGCCAGCGGATCGGGGGTTGGGAAACAGCCCCAGCATTTT.

The gene calls are TRBV29-1 and TRBJ2-2; TRBD1 is a possible D gene (6 bases). Between the trimmed V and J ends, which lost 4 bases and 3 bases, there was a span of 12 bases. This CDR3 comprises 14 residues. CDR1 SQVTM and CDR2 ANQGSEA come from the germline V gene. CDR3 nucleotides: TGCAGCGTTGGCCGGGACACTTACACCGGGGAGCTGTTTTTT. Translated: CSVGRDTYTGELFF.

V usage is TRBV11-2 and J usage is TRBJ2-1; no clear D gene. V was shortened by 3 bases and J by 0 bases, with 6 bases between the two germline ends. CDR1 SGHAT and CDR2 FQNNGV come from the germline V gene. CDR3 size: 14 residues. The DNA for the CDR3 is TGTGCCAGCAGCTTTCTGAGCTCCTACAATGAGCAGTTCTTC. It is translated as CASSFLSSYNEQFF.

This clone occurred a few times. The chain links TRBV7-9 to TRBJ1-1; no firm D call. V lost 1 base and J 1 base, leaving 10 bases between the germline ends. This CDR3 has 15 residues. CDR1 and CDR2 from the germline V gene are SEHNR and FQNEAQ (reference sequence). The CDR3 nucleotides are TGTGCCAGCAGCTTAGTCTCCGCCAAGAACACTGAAGCTTTCTTT. Translating it yields CASSLVSAKNTEAFF.

The chain is built from TRBV6-5 and TRBJ2-7; D unclear. Trimming took off 7 bases at V and 8 bases at J, with 15 bases between the two ends. CDR1 and CDR2 from the germline V gene are MNHEY and SVGAGI. There are 12 residues in the CDR3. CDR3: CASTQDDSKQYF. The CDR3 DNA sequence: TGTGCCAGCACCCAGGACGACTCCAAGCAGTACTTC.

Worth noting for this clone: The identical CDR3 is also encoded by other nucleotide sequences in the sample. The J gene is TRBJ1-6, the V gene TRBV30; 9 nucleotides match TRBD1. The trim removed 2 bases at V and 8 bases at J, leaving 1 base unmatched. CDR1 and CDR2 from the germline V gene are GTSNPN and SVGIG (reference sequence). The CDR3 extends over 13 amino acids. DNA for the CDR3: TGTGCCTGGAGTAGACAGGGGGATTCACCCCTCCACTTT. It codes for CAWSRQGDSPLHF.

This clone was picked up a small number of times. V gene TRBV7-2 combines with J gene TRBJ1-5, with D possibly being TRBD1 (5 bases). Germline V gene data show CDR1 as SGHTA and CDR2 as FQGNSA. The V end was cut by 6 bases, the J end by 7 bases, with 16 bases between. The CDR3 covers 14 residues. CDR3 residues: CASSPNPGIQPQHF. CDR3 DNA: TGTGCCAGCAGTCCCAATCCAGGGATACAGCCCCAGCATTTT.

V and J are TRBV2 and TRBJ2-2; 7 nucleotides align to TRBD1. Germline values: CDR1 SNHLY, CDR2 FYNNEI. This CDR3 contains 15 residues. V trimming: 3 bases; J trimming: 4 bases; junction bases outside the gene matches: 5. This CDR3 reads CASSDDRASTGELFF. CDR3 bases: TGTGCCAGCAGTGACGACAGGGCTTCCACCGGGGAGCTGTTTTTT.

The chain is built from TRBV7-6 and TRBJ2-3, with 11 bases matching TRBD2. V gave up 3 bases and J gave up 1 base; unmatched junction bases: 6. The CDR3 sequence is 17 residues long. Germline V gene lookup returns CDR1 SGHVS and CDR2 FNYEAQ. The CDR3, as DNA: TGTGCCAGCAGCTTCCTGATGACTAGCGGGGGCACAGATACGCAGTATTTT. It encodes CASSFLMTSGGTDTQYF. Looking up the rest from reference TRBV7-6 and TRBJ2-3 gives the full variable domain: GAGVSQSPRYKVTKRGQDVALRCDPISGHVSLYWYRQALGQGPEFLTYFNYEAQQDKSGLPNDRFSAERPEGSISTLTIQRTEQRDSAMYRCASSFLMTSGGTDTQYFGPGTRLTVL.

The chain links TRBV2 to TRBJ2-2; 10 positions agree with TRBD1. The V gene end was trimmed by 6 bases and the J gene end by 5 bases; junction bases not matched to a gene: 6. The germline CDR1 and CDR2 sequences are SNHLY and FYNNEI. The CDR3 loop spans 15 amino acids. The CDR3 sequence: CASRTGTGATGELFF. The CDR3 coding sequence is TGTGCCAGCAGGACCGGGACAGGGGCTACCGGGGAGCTGTTTTTT.

The V and J genes are TRBV7-8 and TRBJ1-2; TRBD1 matches at 9 bases. The CDR3 contains 12 residues. The germline V gene has CDR1 SGHVS and CDR2 FQNEAQ. Germline trimming cut 5 bases from V and 7 bases from J; bases unmatched to any gene: 2. The CDR3 DNA follows: TGTGCCAGCAGCCTGACAGGGGGTGGCTACACCTTC. Encoded protein: CASSLTGGGYTF. The variable domain in full, completed from reference TRBV7-8 and TRBJ1-2, reads GAGVSQSPRYKVAKRGQDVALRCDPISGHVSLFWYQQALGQGPEFLTYFQNEAQLDKSGLPSDRFFAERPEGSVSTLKIQRTQQEDSAVYLCASSLTGGGYTFGSGTRLTVV.

The chain employs TRBV7-2 and TRBJ1-5; 9 bases fit TRBD1. CDR1 SGHTA and CDR2 FQGNSA come from the germline V gene. CDR3 length: 17 amino acids. The V and J ends lost 1 base and 4 bases, in that order; junction bases with no gene match: 8. The CDR3: CASSLVSGTGINQPQHF. DNA for the CDR3: TGTGCCAGCAGCTTAGTATCTGGGACAGGGATTAATCAGCCCCAGCATTTT. The variable domain in full, with the rest retrieved from reference TRBV7-2 and TRBJ1-5, is GAGVSQSPSNKVTEKGKDVELRCDPISGHTALYWYRQSLGQGLEFLIYFQGNSAPDKSGLPSDRFSAERTGGSVSTLTIQRTQQEDSAVYLCASSLVSGTGINQPQHFGDGTRLSIL.

The chain joins TRBV11-2 to TRBJ2-7, with 7 bases fitting TRBD1. The CDR3 has 13 residues. Germline loops: CDR1 SGHAT, CDR2 FQNNGV. Trimming at V came to 5 bases and at J to 6 bases, leaving 7 bases not matched to a gene. CDR3 sequence (DNA): TGTGCCAGCAGCCGGGACAGTCGAGCCGAGCAGTACTTC. It codes for CASSRDSRAEQYF.

This clone was counted between two and nine times. The chain combines TRBV4-3 with TRBJ2-1, with 13 bases that match TRBD2. CDR1 LGHNA and CDR2 YSLEER come from the germline V gene. With V trimmed by 4 bases and J by 4 bases, 4 bases remained unmatched. CDR3 length: 16 amino acids. This CDR3 is CASSPRLAGGYNEQFF. The DNA for the CDR3 is TGCGCCAGCAGCCCCCGACTAGCGGGGGGATACAATGAGCAGTTCTTC.

The chain combines TRBV10-3 with TRBJ2-3; a weak D match, TRBD1 (6 bases). This CDR3 contains 15 residues. Trimming took off 3 bases at V and 0 bases at J, with 10 bases between the two ends. Germline V gives CDR1 ENHRY, CDR2 SYGVKD. CDR3 amino acids: CAISDGRGSTDTQYF. The CDR3 nucleotides read TGTGCCATCAGTGACGGCAGGGGAAGCACAGATACGCAGTATTTT.

This clone showed up just a few times. The chain has TRBV7-9 and TRBJ2-4; no firm D call. The CDR3 is 15 residues long. Per the germline V gene, CDR1 is SEHNR and CDR2 is FQNEAQ (reference sequence). Deletions cut 2 bases from V and 3 bases from J, with 11 bases between. The DNA of the CDR3 is TGTGCCAGCAGCTTACTGAAGGAAAGCAAAAACATTCAGTACTTC. It codes for CASSLLKESKNIQYF.

This clone was seen a few times. V usage is TRBV7-9 and J usage is TRBJ1-1; no clear D gene. CDR3 size: 12 residues. V gave up 1 base and J gave up 11 bases, with 11 bases separating them. Germline CDR1 reads SEHNR; CDR2 reads FQNEAQ (reference sequence). The CDR3 nucleotides are TGTGCCAGCAGCTTAGATCGGGCAGAGGCTTTCTTT. It codes for CASSLDRAEAFF. The full variable domain, rest sourced from reference TRBV7-9 and TRBJ1-1, is DTGVSQNPRHKITKRGQNVTFRCDPISEHNRLYWYRQTLGQGPEFLTYFQNEAQLEKSRLLSDRFSAERPKGSFSTLEIQRTEQGDSAMYLCASSLDRAEAFFGQGTRLTVV.

This clone was observed a handful of times. This sequence joins TRBV5-8 and TRBJ1-1; D remains ambiguous. Germline V gene data show CDR1 as SGHTS and CDR2 as YDEGEE. The CDR3 is 13 amino acids. V was cut by 4 bases and J by 3 bases, with 10 bases left in between. Written as DNA, the CDR3 is TGTGCCAGCAGCCTTATCCTTGACACTGAAGCTTTCTTT. This gives the protein CASSLILDTEAFF. The whole variable domain, remainder taken from reference TRBV5-8 and TRBJ1-1, is EAGVTQSPTHLIKTRGQQATLRCSPISGHTSVYWYQQALGLGLQFLLWYDEGEERNRGNFPPRFSGRQFPNYSSELNVNALELEDSALYLCASSLILDTEAFFGQGTRLTVV.

This clone was detected a few times. The chain links TRBV6-5 to TRBJ2-2; 7 bases align to TRBD1. Germline lookup yields CDR1 MNHEY and CDR2 SVGAGI. The CDR3 covers 14 residues. V lost 6 bases, J lost 5 bases, and 6 bases stayed unmatched. This chain's CDR3 is CASRRRGWTGELFF. CDR3 sequence (DNA): TGTGCCAGCAGACGCAGGGGGTGGACCGGGGAGCTGTTTTTT.

The genes are TRBV7-9 and TRBJ1-2, with D perhaps matching TRBD1 (5 bases). This CDR3 has 13 residues. The germline CDR1 and CDR2 sequences are SEHNR and FQNEAQ (reference sequence). Trimming removed 2 bases at V and 8 bases at J, with 12 bases between. The CDR3 bases are TGTGCCAGCAGCTTAAATCCTGACAGCGGCTACACCTTC. Its translation: CASSLNPDSGYTF. Complete variable domain (other parts from reference TRBV7-9 and TRBJ1-2): DTGVSQNPRHKITKRGQNVTFRCDPISEHNRLYWYRQTLGQGPEFLTYFQNEAQLEKSRLLSDRFSAERPKGSFSTLEIQRTEQGDSAMYLCASSLNPDSGYTFGSGTRLTVV.

This clone was detected a few times. The V gene is TRBV9, the J gene TRBJ1-5, with a weak D call TRBD1 (6 bases). This CDR3 spans 15 amino acids. Trimming removed 0 bases from V and 5 bases from J, with 12 bases in between. The germline gives CDR1 SGDLS, CDR2 YYNGEE. The CDR3: CASSVDPQGHQPQHF. Here the CDR3 DNA reads TGTGCCAGCAGCGTAGATCCCCAGGGGCATCAGCCCCAGCATTTT.

The rearrangement joins TRBV7-9 to TRBJ2-3; D uncertain. The CDR3 has 13 amino acids. Germline loops: CDR1 SEHNR, CDR2 FQNEAQ (reference sequence). V lost 3 bases and J 0 bases, leaving 4 bases between the germline ends. As DNA, the CDR3 is TGTGCCAGCAGCTTTATGAGCACAGATACGCAGTATTTT. The encoded protein is CASSFMSTDTQYF.

This clone occurred a few times. The chain recombines TRBV7-3 with TRBJ1-1, with D hard to call. The V end lost 2 bases, the J end lost 0 bases, and 10 bases lay between the germline ends. CDR3 length: 15 residues. The germline V gene has CDR1 SGHTA and CDR2 FQGTGA. The CDR3 DNA is TGTGCCAGCAGCTTATGGGCGGAGATGAACACTGAAGCTTTCTTT. It yields the protein CASSLWAEMNTEAFF.

The gene calls are TRBV7-2 and TRBJ2-2, with 7 positions matching TRBD2. V dropped 5 bases and J dropped 6; count of bases not matched to a gene: 3. Germline values: CDR1 SGHTA, CDR2 FQGNSA. The CDR3 length is 13 residues. The CDR3 DNA follows: TGTGCCAGCAGCGAGCGGGGTGCCGGGGAGCTGTTTTTT. Translating it yields CASSERGAGELFF.

The chain is built from TRBV7-6 and TRBJ2-2; no clear D gene. V lost 5 bases to trimming and J lost 5 bases, with 15 bases between them. This CDR3 contains 15 residues. Germline-derived CDR1 and CDR2 are SGHVS and FNYEAQ. CDR3 DNA sequence: TGTGCCAGCAGCCCCTTTCCAAAGGGAACCGGGGAGCTGTTTTTT. Amino acid sequence: CASSPFPKGTGELFF.